A selection of T cell receptor beta chains follows, all from one sample in a study of T cell changes during pregnancy in multiple sclerosis. Data came from immunoSEQ multiplex PCR; TCRdb stores just in-frame clones and leaves some out. Counted here are 45,000 to 55,000 clones, almost 90% occurring once; the ten biggest clones make up approximately 1.5%. The sample in question was peripheral blood, obtained in the first trimester of pregnancy. The receptor set was obtained from a female donor in good health, enrolled as a control in a pregnancy study. CDR3s include the opening cysteine and the closing phenylalanine or tryptophan. D genes are given only for firm matches. Only some rows state a clone size, as once, few, many or a class for expanded clones.

j_gene,d_gene,v_gene,abundance,CDR3nt,CDR3aa
TRBJ1-1,TRBD1,TRBV7-3,.,TGTGCCAGCAGCCTATTAGGACCAGGACAGGGCGGCACTGAAGCTTTCTTT,CASSLLGPGQGGTEAFF
TRBJ1-4,TRBD1,TRBV4-2,once,TGTGCCAGCAGCCAAGTTCTTGGACAGGGTCAAAAACTGTTTTTT,CASSQVLGQGQKLFF
TRBJ2-3,TRBD2,TRBV11-1,.,TGTGCCAGCAGCTTAGGAACGACTAGCGGGAGCACAGATACGCAGTATTTT,CASSLGTTSGSTDTQYF
TRBJ1-2,.,TRBV30,.,TGTGCCTGGAGTCCCGTGAACTATGGCTACACCTTC,CAWSPVNYGYTF
TRBJ1-2,.,TRBV4-2,.,TGTGCCAGCAGCCAAGAAAACGACAAGAACTATGGCTACACCTTC,CASSQENDKNYGYTF
TRBJ1-1,.,TRBV28,.,TGTGCCAGCAGTTTACATTCACAGCGGGCTGAAGCTTTCTTT,CASSLHSQRAEAFF
TRBJ1-6,.,TRBV2,.,TGTGCCAGCAACCCCAGACAGACAGATAATTCACCCCTCCACTTT,CASNPRQTDNSPLHF
TRBJ2-7,.,TRBV18,.,TGTGCCAGCTCACCCAGACAGGCGGGCAGCTACGAGCAGTACTTC,CASSPRQAGSYEQYF
TRBJ2-1,TRBD1,TRBV9,.,TGTGCCAGCAGCGGGACAGGGAATGAGCAGTTCTTC,CASSGTGNEQFF
TRBJ1-1,TRBD1,TRBV5-6,.,TGTGCCAGCAGCTCGAGGACAGGGGCTGAAGCTTTCTTT,CASSSRTGAEAFF
TRBJ2-2,TRBD2,TRBV6-4,.,TGTGCCAGCAGTGGGACTAGCGGGGACACCGGGGAGCTGTTTTTT,CASSGTSGDTGELFF
TRBJ1-2,TRBD1,TRBV9,.,TGTGCCAGCAGCCCGGGACAGGGTGTCAGCTACACCTTC,CASSPGQGVSYTF
TRBJ2-5,.,TRBV7-2,.,TGTGCCAGCAGCCAGGCGAGGGGGTCGGTGTACCAAGAGACCCAGTACTTC,CASSQARGSVYQETQYF
TRBJ2-7,.,TRBV5-4,.,TGTGCCAGCAGCGCCGGGACTTACGAGCAGTACTTC,CASSAGTYEQYF
TRBJ2-1,TRBD2,TRBV27,.,TGTGCCAGCCGCCCCCTAGCGGGGTACAATGAGCAGTTCTTC,CASRPLAGYNEQFF
TRBJ1-1,.,TRBV14,.,TGTGCCAGCAGCCAAGGAGGAACAGGGAAGTTCTCTGAAGCTTTCTTT,CASSQGGTGKFSEAFF
TRBJ2-1,.,TRBV11-2,.,TGTGCCAGCAGCTTAGTACAGGGACTAAGGGAGCAGTTCTTC,CASSLVQGLREQFF
TRBJ2-1,TRBD2,TRBV4-3,.,TGCGCCAGCAGCCAAGATCGGGCGGGAGGGCTCAACAATGAGCAGTTCTTC,CASSQDRAGGLNNEQFF
TRBJ2-3,.,TRBV7-2,.,TGTGCCAGCAGCTCCGTCGTGGATACGCAGTATTTT,CASSSVVDTQYF
TRBJ2-2,.,TRBV30,.,TGTGCCTGGGGGAGGGGGAGGGCTGTAACCGGGGAGCTGTTTTTT,CAWGRGRAVTGELFF
TRBJ2-7,.,TRBV28,.,TGTGCCAGCAGTTTTGCCACAGGGCTGTACGAGCAGTACTTC,CASSFATGLYEQYF
TRBJ2-1,TRBD2,TRBV27,.,TGTGCCAGCACGCCTACTGGGAGGGCTTACAATGAGCAGTTCTTC,CASTPTGRAYNEQFF
TRBJ1-5,TRBD1,TRBV4-1,.,TGCGCCAGCAGCCCCGGGACAGGGGGGAGCAATCAGCCCCAGCATTTT,CASSPGTGGSNQPQHF
TRBJ1-5,TRBD1,TRBV19,.,TGTGCCAGTAGTATAAAGGGGGCGTCGGATCAGCCCCAGCATTTT,CASSIKGASDQPQHF
TRBJ2-4,.,TRBV5-1,.,TGCGCCAGCAGCTTGGAGGAGCCTACGGCCAAAAACATTCAGTACTTC,CASSLEEPTAKNIQYF
TRBJ1-2,.,TRBV2,.,TGTGCCAGCAGTGAAATAGGGTACAGGGGCTACACCTTC,CASSEIGYRGYTF
TRBJ2-7,TRBD1,TRBV12-5,.,TGTGCTAGTGGTTTGCCGGACAGGGGACTGGTCTCGAGGTACTTC,CASGLPDRGLVSRYF
TRBJ1-1,.,TRBV11-2,.,TGTGCCAGCAGTTTGGTAGCAGGGGCAAAAGCTTTCTTT,CASSLVAGAKAFF
TRBJ1-4,TRBD1,TRBV5-4,.,TGTGCCAGCAGCTTTACAGGGGGTGAAAAACTGTTTTTT,CASSFTGGEKLFF
TRBJ2-1,TRBD2,TRBV6-1,.,TGTGCCAGCAGTGAAAGCGGGAGTCGGTACAATGAGCAGTTCTTC,CASSESGSRYNEQFF
TRBJ2-7,.,TRBV29-1,.,TGCAGCGTCCGGGTAGGCTACGAGCAGTACTTC,CSVRVGYEQYF
TRBJ2-5,.,TRBV18,.,TGTGCCAGCTCGCGAGAAGTGTCGGAGACCCAGTACTTC,CASSREVSETQYF
TRBJ2-2,TRBD2,TRBV4-2,once,TGTGCCAGCAGCCAAGAAAGCGGGGGGGCCGGGGAGCTGTTTTTT,CASSQESGGAGELFF
TRBJ2-5,.,TRBV21-1,.,TGTGCCAGCAGCAAAGGAGAGGTCTTGGGGGAGAGACTAGGGGTCCAAGAGACCCAGTACTTC,CASSKGEVLGERLGVQETQYF
TRBJ1-1,TRBD1,TRBV19,medium-sized,TGTGCCAGTAGTATAACAGGGGGCGGTAGCACTGAAGCTTTCTTT,CASSITGGGSTEAFF
TRBJ2-7,TRBD1,TRBV7-2,.,TGTGCCAGCAGGTCAGGGGGCAGAGATGAGCAGTACTTC,CASRSGGRDEQYF
TRBJ2-7,TRBD2,TRBV5-5,.,TGTGCCAGCAGCTTTTCGGCTAGCGGACGGGGTAGTGTCTACGAGCAGTACTTC,CASSFSASGRGSVYEQYF
TRBJ1-1,.,TRBV30,.,TGTGCCTGGAGCAGGGTGTTGAAGGACACTGAAGCTTTCTTT,CAWSRVLKDTEAFF
TRBJ2-7,.,TRBV1,.,TGCACCAGCAGTTATGTATCCTACGAGCAGTACTTC,CTSSYVSYEQYF
TRBJ2-2,.,TRBV7-6,.,TGTGCCAGCAGCTTGGGCTTGAACACCGGGGAGCTGTTTTTT,CASSLGLNTGELFF
TRBJ2-2,.,TRBV7-9,.,TGTGCCAGCAGCTTACGCGGGGAGCTGTTTTTT,CASSLRGELFF
TRBJ1-5,TRBD1,TRBV9,.,TGTGCCAGCAGCACCGATACAGGGGTTGGCAATCAGCCCCAGCATTTT,CASSTDTGVGNQPQHF
TRBJ2-1,.,TRBV21-1,once,TGTGCCAGCACCCAAGCAAAGAAGGGGACTAGCGGATCACAGAGCTCCTACAATGAGCAGTTCTTC,CASTQAKKGTSGSQSSYNEQFF
TRBJ1-2,.,TRBV27,.,TGTGCCAGCAGTTTATCTGGGAGAAACTATGGCTACACCTTC,CASSLSGRNYGYTF
TRBJ2-2,TRBD2,TRBV4-1,once,TGCGCCAGCAGCCCGGGACTAGCGGGGGGTCAGAACACCGGGGAGCTGTTTTTT,CASSPGLAGGQNTGELFF
TRBJ2-3,TRBD1,TRBV13,.,TGTGCCAGCAGCCCGGGACAGGGGAGCGTTTATTTT,CASSPGQGSVYF
TRBJ2-5,TRBD2,TRBV7-2,.,TGTGCCAGCAGCTTCTCCGGGAGGGCGGAGACCCAGTACTTC,CASSFSGRAETQYF
TRBJ2-2,TRBD2,TRBV18,.,TGTGCCAGCTCACCGCAGCGGGAGTGGGGGACCGGGGAGCTGTTTTTT,CASSPQREWGTGELFF